The present T cell receptor (beta chain) was sequenced within a study of a mutant IDH1 vaccine in newly diagnosed glioma (dated by TCRdb to 2020 to 2022). For context, the study as a whole: Vaccination began 4-6 weeks after radiotherapy alone, or alongside temozolomide cycles in the chemotherapy-containing groups. The week-35 safety follow-up took place at visit V12, and the week-47 end of study took place at visit V13. Peripheral blood samples were drawn at six visits, namely V03 (baseline), V05, V07, V10, V12 and V13. The approximately 33 treated patients were approximately 62% male and about 38% female, with a mean age of around 40 years. Prior to enrollment, patients had been given standard therapy consisting of radiotherapy alone, temozolomide alone, or radiochemotherapy with temozolomide, with the combination given to most patients. Longitudinal TCRB deep sequencing was performed for approximately 24 treated patients wherever samples were available for exploratory analyses. The investigation overall reported the following: Immune responses induced by the vaccine were seen in 93.3% of patients across multiple MHC alleles. Changes in the top peripheral T cell clonotypes picked up by TCRB sequencing did not appear to be linked to pseudoprogression. According to the authors, sample limitations meant that analyses of patient blood samples could not be reproduced. Availability determined which PBMC samples were chosen for TCRB deep sequencing.

The method was the immunoSEQ multiplex PCR assay. Rearranged TCR beta chain sequences were amplified with the hsTCRB Kit following the manufacturer's protocol. An Illumina MiSeq was used to sequence the TCRB libraries. In the authors' own workflow: The kit vendor's proprietary platform handled demultiplexing, trimming and gene mapping. TCRdb took this table from immuneACCESS and kept in-frame rearrangements with V and J called. Such tables lack part of the clones; where checked against another copy, unresolved V genes explain under half of the gap, and the rest is unexplained. That table is the source of V, J and clone size, and D and trimming were worked out from the DNA. The sample table shows 45,000 to 65,000 clones, and almost 65% are seen once. The top ten hold around 4.8% of the sample. The sample's time point label, in plain terms: week 47, end of study. A 20-mer mutant IDH1 peptide at 300 micrograms in Montanide made up each vaccine dose, which was injected subcutaneously together with topical imiquimod. Patients received eight vaccinations in weeks 1, 3, 5, 7, 11, 15, 19 and 23, corresponding to visits V03 through V10. Donors had newly diagnosed WHO grade 3 or 4 IDH1-mutant astrocytomas with loss of nuclear ATRX. The samples were drawn from NOA16, a multicentre, single-arm, open-label phase I trial in Germany that tested a mutant IDH1 peptide vaccine in humans for the first time. Genomic DNA for TCRB sequencing was extracted from EDTA blood using the DNeasy Blood and Tissue Kit.

Spanning cysteine to phenylalanine, the CDR3 consists of 11 amino acids. Left in the record is the CDR3 DNA by itself, 33 bases read in frame from the first base. For CDR1 and CDR2, the germline V gene (reference sequence) lists SEHNR and FQNEAQ. V is cut by 4 bases and J by 5 bases, and the space between the germline ends is 6 bases. This clone has a handful of counts. This clone's antigen is unknown. Base qualities are not recorded, but no much larger clone differs from it by a single base. The starting material was peripheral blood mononuclear cells (PBMCs), obtained from a glioma patient whose treatment included an IDH1 peptide vaccine. The rearrangement joined TRBV7-9 to TRBJ2-7; 6 matching bases give a weak D call of TRBD1. The receptor's source is a man in his forties with glioma. Some clones in this sample may be carry-over from other donors' samples. The sequenced DNA is TGTGCCAGCAGCTCAGGGGACGAGCAGTACTTC. This gives the protein CASSSGDEQYF.